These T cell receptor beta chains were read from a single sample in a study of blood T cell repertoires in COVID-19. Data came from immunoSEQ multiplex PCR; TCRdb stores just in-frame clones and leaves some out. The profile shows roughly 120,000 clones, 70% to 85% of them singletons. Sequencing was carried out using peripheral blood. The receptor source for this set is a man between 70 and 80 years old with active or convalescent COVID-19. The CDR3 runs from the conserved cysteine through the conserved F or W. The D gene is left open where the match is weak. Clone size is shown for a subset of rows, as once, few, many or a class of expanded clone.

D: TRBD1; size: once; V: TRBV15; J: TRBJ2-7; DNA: TGTGCCACCAGCAGGGGACAGGGTTTGTTCTACGAGCAGTACTTC; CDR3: CATSRGQGLFYEQYF
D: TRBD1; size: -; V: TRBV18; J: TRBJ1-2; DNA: TGTGCCAGCTCAGTCGGACCGGGGACAGGGGACGGCTACACCTTC; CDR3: CASSVGPGTGDGYTF
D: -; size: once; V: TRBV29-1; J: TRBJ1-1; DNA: TGCAGCGTCCCGTCGGGGGGAAGCACTGAAGCTTTCTTT; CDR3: CSVPSGGSTEAFF
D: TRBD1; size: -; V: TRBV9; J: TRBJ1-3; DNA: TGTGCCAGCAGCTCTCAGGGGGGACAGCTGGGAAACACCATATATTTT; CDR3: CASSSQGGQLGNTIYF
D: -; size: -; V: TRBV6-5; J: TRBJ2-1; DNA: TGTGCCAGCAGGGGGCAGAAACGGGTTGAGCAGTTCTTC; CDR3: CASRGQKRVEQFF
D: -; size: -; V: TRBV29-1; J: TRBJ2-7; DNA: TGCAGCGTTGACATTTCTGGCCGCCACGAGCAGTACTTC; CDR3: CSVDISGRHEQYF
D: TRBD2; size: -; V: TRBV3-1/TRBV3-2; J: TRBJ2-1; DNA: TGTGCCAGCAGTCCTAGCGGGAGCAATGAGCAGTTCTTC; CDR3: CASSPSGSNEQFF
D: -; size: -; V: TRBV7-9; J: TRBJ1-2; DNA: TGTGCCAGCAGCTCCCGGCCAGGGTCCTATGGCTACACCTTC; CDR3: CASSSRPGSYGYTF
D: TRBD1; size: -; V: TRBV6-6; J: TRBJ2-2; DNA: TGTGCCAGCAGGATAATCGGGACAGGGGTTACCGGGGAGCTGTTTTTT; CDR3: CASRIIGTGVTGELFF
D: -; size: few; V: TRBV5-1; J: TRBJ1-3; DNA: TGCGCCAGCAGCTCAGGGTTCTCGGGAAACACCATATATTTT; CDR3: CASSSGFSGNTIYF
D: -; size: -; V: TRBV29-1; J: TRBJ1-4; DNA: TGCAGCGTTGCAGGCTTAAGTGAAAAACTGTTTTTT; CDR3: CSVAGLSEKLFF
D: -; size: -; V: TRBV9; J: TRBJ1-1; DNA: TGTGCCAGCAGCCCAGACGGGGGGCGCGGTCTTTCCGCTTTCTTT; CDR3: CASSPDGGRGLSAFF
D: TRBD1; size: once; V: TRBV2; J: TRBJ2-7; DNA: TGTGCCAGCAAGAAGGACAGGTTCTCCTACGAGCAGTACTTC; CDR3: CASKKDRFSYEQYF
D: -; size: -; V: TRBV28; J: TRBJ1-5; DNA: TGTGCCAGCAGCCGAAGGGGATCGGGCCATCAGCCCCAGCATTTT; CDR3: CASSRRGSGHQPQHF
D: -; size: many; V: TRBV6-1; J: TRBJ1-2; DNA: TGTGCCAGCAGTGAATTTTCTGAGGCGTCTGGCTACACCTTC; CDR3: CASSEFSEASGYTF
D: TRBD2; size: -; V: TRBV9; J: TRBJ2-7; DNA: TGTGCCAGCAGTGCCGGGACTAGCGGGGGTAGAGGATACGAGCAGTACTTC; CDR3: CASSAGTSGGRGYEQYF
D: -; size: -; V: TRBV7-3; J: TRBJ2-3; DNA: TGTGCCAGCAGCTTAAATGGGATGGAGGGGGCGCGGCAGTATTTT; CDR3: CASSLNGMEGARQYF
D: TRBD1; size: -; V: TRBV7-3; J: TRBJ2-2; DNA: TGTGCCAGCAGCTCCGGGACAGGCGCCCGGGAGCTGTTTTTT; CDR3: CASSSGTGARELFF
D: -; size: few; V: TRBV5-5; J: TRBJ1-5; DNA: TGTGCCAGCAGCTTGGAATGGCAGGGGTATCAGCCCCAGCATTTT; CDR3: CASSLEWQGYQPQHF
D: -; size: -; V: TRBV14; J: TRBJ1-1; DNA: TGTGCCAGCAGCCGCTCAGGGTGGGTGAACACTGAAGCTTTCTTT; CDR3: CASSRSGWVNTEAFF
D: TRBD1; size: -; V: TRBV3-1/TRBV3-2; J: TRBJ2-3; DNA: TGTGCCAGCAGCCCCCCCGGGACAGGGTACACAGATACGCAGTATTTT; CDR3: CASSPPGTGYTDTQYF
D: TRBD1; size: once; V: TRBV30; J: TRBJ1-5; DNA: TGTGCCTGCACCGGGACAGGGAGAGATCAGCCCCAGCATTTT; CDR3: CACTGTGRDQPQHF
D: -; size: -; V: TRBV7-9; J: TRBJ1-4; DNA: TGTGCCAGCAGCTTAAGGCAGGGTAATGAAAAACTGTTTTTT; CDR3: CASSLRQGNEKLFF
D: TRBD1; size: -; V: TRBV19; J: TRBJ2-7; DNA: TGTGCCAGTACCCCTGGACAGGGAACCGGCGAGCAGTACTTC; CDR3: CASTPGQGTGEQYF
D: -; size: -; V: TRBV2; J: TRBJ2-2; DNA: TGTGCCAGCAGTGGACTAACGAACACCGGGGAGCTGTTTTTT; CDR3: CASSGLTNTGELFF
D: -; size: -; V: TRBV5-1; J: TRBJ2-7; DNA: TGCGCCAGCAGCTTCGGGACGGGACTCTACGAGCAGTACTTC; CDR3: CASSFGTGLYEQYF
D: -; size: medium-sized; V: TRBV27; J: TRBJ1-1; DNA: TGTGCCAGCAGTTTATCCCGGACAAGTACTGAAGCTTTCTTT; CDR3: CASSLSRTSTEAFF
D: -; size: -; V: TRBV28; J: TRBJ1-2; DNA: TGTGCCAGCAGTTTACCAACAAAGGGGAACTATGGCTACACCTTC; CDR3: CASSLPTKGNYGYTF
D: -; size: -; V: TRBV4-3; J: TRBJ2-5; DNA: TGCGCCAGCAGCCGCACGGCGAAGAGGGGAGGCGGTGCCCAAGAGACCCAGTACTTC; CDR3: CASSRTAKRGGGAQETQYF
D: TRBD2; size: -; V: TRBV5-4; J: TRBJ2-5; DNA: TGTGCCAGCAGCTTTGGGCGGGGGGGAGTACAAGAGACCCAGTACTTC; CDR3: CASSFGRGGVQETQYF
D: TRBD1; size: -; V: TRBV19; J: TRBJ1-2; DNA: TGTGCCAGTAGTATTGGGAGGGACAGGGGCGGCTACACCTTC; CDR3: CASSIGRDRGGYTF
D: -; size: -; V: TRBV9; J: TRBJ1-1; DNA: TGTGCCAGCGGCCCGAGGCAAGGTACTGAAGCTTTCTTT; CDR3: CASGPRQGTEAFF
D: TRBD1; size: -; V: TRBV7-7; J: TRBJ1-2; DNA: TGTGCTAGCAGCCAGGGGGCGGCCGTCGATGGTGGCTACACCTTC; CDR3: CASSQGAAVDGGYTF
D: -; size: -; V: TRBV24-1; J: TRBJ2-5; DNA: TGTGCCACCAGTGACGCGGGACAGAACCAAGAGACCCAGTACTTC; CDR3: CATSDAGQNQETQYF
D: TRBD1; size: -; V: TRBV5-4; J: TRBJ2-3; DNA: TGTGCCAGCAGCCAGGGACAGGGCACAGATACGCAGTATTTT; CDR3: CASSQGQGTDTQYF
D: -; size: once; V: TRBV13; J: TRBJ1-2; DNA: TGTGCCAGCAGCTTAACAGCTAACTATGGCTACACCTTC; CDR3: CASSLTANYGYTF
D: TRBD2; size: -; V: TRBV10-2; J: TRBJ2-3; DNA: TGCGCCAGCAGACGAGCGGGAGGAACCACAGATACGCAGTATTTT; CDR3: CASRRAGGTTDTQYF
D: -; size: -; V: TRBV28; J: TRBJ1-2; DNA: TGTGCCAGCAGTACAGAATACTATGGCTACACCTTC; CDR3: CASSTEYYGYTF
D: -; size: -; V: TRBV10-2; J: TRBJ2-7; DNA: TGCGCCAGCAGAGAAACCAGCGGAAGCTACGAGCAGTACTTC; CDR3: CASRETSGSYEQYF
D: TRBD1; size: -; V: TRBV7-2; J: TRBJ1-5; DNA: TGTGCCAGCAGCTTAGGGACAGGGGATCAGCCCCAGCATTTT; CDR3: CASSLGTGDQPQHF
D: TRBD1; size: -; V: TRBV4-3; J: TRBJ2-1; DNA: TGCGCCAGCAGCCAAGGGACAGGGGGCAATGAGCAGTTCTTC; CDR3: CASSQGTGGNEQFF
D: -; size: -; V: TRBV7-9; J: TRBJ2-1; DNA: TGTGCCAGCAGTAACAACGGGGGACGCTCACACAATGAGCAGTTCTTC; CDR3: CASSNNGGRSHNEQFF
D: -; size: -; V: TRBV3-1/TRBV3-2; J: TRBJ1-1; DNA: TGTGCCAGCAGCCAAGAGACAGAAAACACTGAAGCTTTCTTT; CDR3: CASSQETENTEAFF
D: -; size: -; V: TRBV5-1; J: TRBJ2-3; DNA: TGCGCCAGCAGCTTGGGGGGACAAAGGGATACGCAGTATTTT; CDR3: CASSLGGQRDTQYF
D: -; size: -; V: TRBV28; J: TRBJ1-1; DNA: TGTGCCAGCAGTTTGCTGGGGGGTGGGACTGAAGCTTTCTTT; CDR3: CASSLLGGGTEAFF
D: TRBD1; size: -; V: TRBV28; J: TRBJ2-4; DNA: TGTGCCAGCAGTCTCCGACAGGGACCCATTCAGTACTTC; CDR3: CASSLRQGPIQYF
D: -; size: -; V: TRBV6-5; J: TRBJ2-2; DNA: TGTGCCAGTGGGAGAGGAGCCATAAACACCGGGGAGCTGTTTTTT; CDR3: CASGRGAINTGELFF
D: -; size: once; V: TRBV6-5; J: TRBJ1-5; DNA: TGTGCCAGCACCCCGGGGGTTAATCAGCCCCAGCATTTT; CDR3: CASTPGVNQPQHF
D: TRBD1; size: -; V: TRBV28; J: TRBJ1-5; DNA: TGTGCCAGCACCTGGACAGGGGGGCAGCCCCAGCATTTT; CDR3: CASTWTGGQPQHF
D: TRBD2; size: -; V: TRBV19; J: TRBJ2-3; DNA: TGTGCCAGTAGTGCGCTAGCGGGGGGCCCCACAGATACGCAGTATTTT; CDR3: CASSALAGGPTDTQYF